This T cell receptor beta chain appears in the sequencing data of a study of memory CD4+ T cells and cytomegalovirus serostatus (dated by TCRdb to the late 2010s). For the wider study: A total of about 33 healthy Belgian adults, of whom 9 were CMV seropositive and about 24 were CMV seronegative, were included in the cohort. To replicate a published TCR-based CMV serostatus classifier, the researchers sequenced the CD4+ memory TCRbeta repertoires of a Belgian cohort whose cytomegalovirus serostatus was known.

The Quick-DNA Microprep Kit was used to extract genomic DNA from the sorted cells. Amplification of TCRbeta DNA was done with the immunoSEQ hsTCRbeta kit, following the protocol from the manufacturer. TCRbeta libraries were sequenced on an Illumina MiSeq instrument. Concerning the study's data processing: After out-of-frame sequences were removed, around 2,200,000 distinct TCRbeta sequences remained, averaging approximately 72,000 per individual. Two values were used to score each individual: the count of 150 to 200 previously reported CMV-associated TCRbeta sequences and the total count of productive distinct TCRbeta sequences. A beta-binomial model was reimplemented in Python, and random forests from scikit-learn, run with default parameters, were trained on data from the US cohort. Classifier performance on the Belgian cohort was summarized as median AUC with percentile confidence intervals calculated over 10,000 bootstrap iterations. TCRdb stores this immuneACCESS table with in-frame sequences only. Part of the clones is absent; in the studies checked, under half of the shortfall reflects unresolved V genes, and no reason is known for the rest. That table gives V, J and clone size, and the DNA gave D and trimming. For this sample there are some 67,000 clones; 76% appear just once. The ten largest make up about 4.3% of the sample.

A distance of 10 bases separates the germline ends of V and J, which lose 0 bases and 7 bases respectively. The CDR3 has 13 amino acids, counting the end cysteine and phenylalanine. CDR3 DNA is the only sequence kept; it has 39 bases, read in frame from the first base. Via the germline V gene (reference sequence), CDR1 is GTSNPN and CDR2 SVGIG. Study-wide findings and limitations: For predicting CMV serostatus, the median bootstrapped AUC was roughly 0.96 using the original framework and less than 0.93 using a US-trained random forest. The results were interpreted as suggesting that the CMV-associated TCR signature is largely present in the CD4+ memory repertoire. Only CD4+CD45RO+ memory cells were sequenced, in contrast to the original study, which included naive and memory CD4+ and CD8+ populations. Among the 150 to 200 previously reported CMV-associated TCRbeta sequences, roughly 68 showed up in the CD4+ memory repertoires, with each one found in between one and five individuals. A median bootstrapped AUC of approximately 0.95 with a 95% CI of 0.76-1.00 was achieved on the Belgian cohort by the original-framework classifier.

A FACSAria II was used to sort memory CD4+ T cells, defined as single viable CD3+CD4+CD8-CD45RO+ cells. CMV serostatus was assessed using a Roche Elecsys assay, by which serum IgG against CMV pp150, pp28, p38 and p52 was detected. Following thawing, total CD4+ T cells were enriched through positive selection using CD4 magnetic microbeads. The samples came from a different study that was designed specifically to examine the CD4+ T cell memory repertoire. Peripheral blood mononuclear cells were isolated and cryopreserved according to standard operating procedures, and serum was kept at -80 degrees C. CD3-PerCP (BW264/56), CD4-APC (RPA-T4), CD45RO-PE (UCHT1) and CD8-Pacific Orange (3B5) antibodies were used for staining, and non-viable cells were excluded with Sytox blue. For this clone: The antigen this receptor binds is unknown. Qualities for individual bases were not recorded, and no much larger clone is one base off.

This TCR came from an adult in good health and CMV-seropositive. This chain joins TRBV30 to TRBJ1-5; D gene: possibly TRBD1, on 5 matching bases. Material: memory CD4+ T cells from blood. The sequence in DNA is TGTGCCTGGAGTGTAGGCAGGGACCAGCCCCAGCATTTT. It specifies CAWSVGRDQPQHF.